The 9 T cell receptor beta chains below come from one sample, sequenced in a study of T cell responses to AZD1222 COVID-19 vaccine. The data were produced by immunoSEQ multiplex PCR, yet TCRdb's version contains in-frame clones alone and is incomplete. The sample records more than 100,000 clones, 90% to 95% being singletons. This specimen was peripheral blood, taken on day 0 of AZD1222 vaccination. The receptors originated from an adult in good health.

This sequence joins TRBV19 and TRBJ1-2; 8 nucleotides match TRBD1. Germline values: CDR1 LNHDA, CDR2 SQIVND (reference sequence). Trimming took 5 bases from V and 0 from J; bases not matched to a gene: 8. This CDR3 contains 16 residues. Written as DNA, the CDR3 is TGTGCCAGTAGTGCTGCCGGGACAGGAGCTAACTATGGCTACACCTTC. This translates into CASSAAGTGANYGYTF.

V gene TRBV7-8 combines with J gene TRBJ2-7, with unresolved D. The V gene's germline CDR1 is SGHVS and CDR2 FQNEAQ. V lost 6 bases to trimming and J lost 0 bases, with 27 bases between them. CDR3 length equals 19 residues. This CDR3 reads CASRSFPPPGPSNSYEQYF. The CDR3 nucleotides read TGTGCCAGCAGATCGTTCCCTCCCCCGGGCCCCTCTAACTCCTACGAGCAGTACTTC.

The chain joins TRBV6-1 to TRBJ2-4; D is ambiguous. Between the trimmed V and J ends, which lost 0 bases and 4 bases, there was a span of 7 bases. Germline CDR1 MNHNS, CDR2 SASEGT. The CDR3 length is 14 residues. As DNA, the CDR3 is TGTGCCAGCAGTGAAGCGGGCAGGAAAAACATTCAGTACTTC. Translating it yields CASSEAGRKNIQYF.

This rearrangement joins TRBV6-5 to TRBJ1-1, with 9 positions matching TRBD1. V gave up 8 bases and J gave up 5 bases; unmatched junction bases: 3. The CDR3 contains 12 residues. Germline lookup yields CDR1 MNHEY and CDR2 SVGAGI. In DNA form, the CDR3 reads TGTGCCAGCCAGGACAGGGGTACTGAAGCTTTCTTT. Its translation is CASQDRGTEAFF.

CDR3 DNA: TGTGCTAGTGGTTTTTTCAGAGGGACAAATTACGAGCAGTACTTC. Translating gives CASGFFRGTNYEQYF. V and J are TRBV12-5 and TRBJ2-7; possibly TRBD1 for D (6 bases). Looked up from germline, CDR1 is LGHNT and CDR2 is FRNRAP. V was pared by 3 bases and J by 4 bases, with 16 bases between. This CDR3 contains 15 residues.

The gene calls are TRBV25-1 and TRBJ2-3, with TRBD2 as a possible D gene (6 bases). CDR1 is MGHDK and CDR2 is SYGVNS in the germline V gene. The V and J ends lost 10 bases and 7 bases respectively, with 21 bases between them. The CDR3 spans 14 residues. As DNA, the CDR3 is TGTGCCACCAGAGGGTGGGAGGCCTTCAATACGCAGTATTTT. Protein sequence: CATRGWEAFNTQYF.

J is TRBJ2-7 and V is TRBV18; no clear D. This CDR3 is 13 amino acids long. V was clipped by 2 bases and J by 7 bases, with 12 bases between them. Germline CDR1 reads KGHSH; CDR2 reads LQKENI. The CDR3 spells CASSPTLQGEQYF. CDR3 DNA sequence: TGTGCCAGCTCACCAACCCTCCAAGGGGAGCAGTACTTC.

This chain joins TRBV11-2 and TRBJ1-2; TRBD1 aligns across 11 bases. V shed 1 base, J shed 9 bases, and the junction held 7 bases outside the gene matches. Germline CDR1 and CDR2: SGHAT and FQNNGV. The CDR3 is 15 amino acids. This CDR3 is CASSLVGQGESSYTF. CDR3 DNA: TGTGCCAGCAGCTTAGTGGGACAGGGGGAAAGCAGCTACACCTTC.

In nucleotides, the CDR3 is TGTGCCAGCAGTTTATCCGCACCTTCCTACGAGCAGTACTTC. Translated, it gives CASSLSAPSYEQYF. The rearrangement joins TRBV28 to TRBJ2-7; D uncertain. Germline CDR1 MDHEN, CDR2 SYDVKM. This CDR3 is built from 14 residues. The V end lost 1 base, the J end lost 1 base, and 8 bases lay between the germline ends. Looking up the rest from reference TRBV28 and TRBJ2-7 gives the full variable domain: DVKVTQSSRYLVKRTGEKVFLECVQDMDHENMFWYRQDPGLGLRLIYFSYDVKMKEKGDIPEGYSVSREKKERFSLILESASTNQTSMYLCASSLSAPSYEQYFGPGTRLTVT.